Listed here is a single TCR beta chain. Some clones are missing from TCRdb's copy, which holds only in-frame ones; the method was immunoSEQ multiplex PCR. The data contain roughly 430,000 clones, around 90% of them seen just once; the ten biggest clones take up approximately 2.1%. This sample is part of a study of blood T cell repertoires in COVID-19. Study details: The analysed material was cDNA or gDNA that came from T cells, B-cell-depleted T cells, or PBMCs.

The sample consisted of PBMCs or T cells enriched from blood (not recorded which). This clonotype originated in a woman in her thirties or forties with acute COVID-19.

In DNA form, the CDR3 reads TGCGCCAGCAGCGGCGGAGGAGGGGGGGCGCGGGAGACCCAGTACTTC. Its translation: CASSGGGGGARETQYF. The gene calls are TRBV5-1 and TRBJ2-5, with D tentatively TRBD2 (7 bases). Germline CDR1 reads SGHRS; CDR2 reads YFSETQ. V was clipped by 4 bases and J by 5 bases, with 21 bases between them. This CDR3 is built from 16 residues. Drawing the rest from reference TRBV5-1 and TRBJ2-5, the complete variable domain is KAGVTQTPRYLIKTRGQQVTLSCSPISGHRSVSWYQQTPGQGLQFLFEYFSETQRNKGNFPGRFSGRQFSNSRSEMNVSTLELGDSALYLCASSGGGGGARETQYFGPGTRLLVL.